The present entry profiles one TCR beta chain with its context. The antigen remains undetermined. Together with a sample-barcoded 5' primer, a J-beta primer mix was included in a second PCR lasting roughly 6 to 12 cycles. All samples gave at least 2.5 million CDR3-containing paired-end reads. One entry per CDR3 protein results from TCRdb running MiXCR on the 5' RACE reads. The sample comprises about 970,000 distinct CDR3 sequences, about 53% of which are singletons, and roughly a fifth rests with the top ten. This sample was taken from a study of blood T cells in healthy people across ages. Study findings and constraints: Naive CD4+ cells and diversity were both higher in long-lived donors than in aged donors. Unsorted PBMCs ruled out conclusive naive versus antigen-experienced comparison.

The CDR3 spans 15 residues. V trimming: 4 bases; J trimming: 9 bases; junction bases outside the gene matches: 9. Germline CDR1 and CDR2: MNHEY and SMNVEV (reference sequence). Sample donors were healthy Caucasian individuals that came from Russia, aged 6 to 90. The genes are TRBV27 and TRBJ1-6, with TRBD1 matching 7 bases. The clonotype was recovered from a woman between 55 and 75 years old in good health. What was sequenced was blood. The CDR3 spells CASSSWTGPRSPLHF. The CDR3 DNA follows: TGTGCCAGCAGTTCCTGGACAGGACCACGTTCACCCCTCCACTTT.